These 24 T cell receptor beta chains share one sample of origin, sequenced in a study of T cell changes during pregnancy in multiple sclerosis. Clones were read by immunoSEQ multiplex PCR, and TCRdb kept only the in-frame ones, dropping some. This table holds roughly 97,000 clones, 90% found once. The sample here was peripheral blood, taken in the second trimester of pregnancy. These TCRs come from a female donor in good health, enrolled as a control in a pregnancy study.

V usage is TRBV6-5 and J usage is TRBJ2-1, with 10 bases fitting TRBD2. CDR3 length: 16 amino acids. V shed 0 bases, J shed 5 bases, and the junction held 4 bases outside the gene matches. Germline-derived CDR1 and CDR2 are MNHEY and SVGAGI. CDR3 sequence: CASSYSIAGGDNEQFF. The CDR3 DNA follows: TGTGCCAGCAGTTACTCGATAGCGGGGGGTGACAATGAGCAGTTCTTC.

The CDR3 loop is CAISEITSGSQYEQYF. The CDR3 DNA reads TGTGCCATCAGTGAGATCACTAGCGGGAGTCAGTACGAGCAGTACTTC. J is TRBJ2-7 and V is TRBV10-3, with 11 bases identical to TRBD2. In germline, CDR1 is ENHRY, CDR2 SYGVKD. The V segment lost 2 bases and the J segment 4 bases; nucleotides outside the gene matches: 7. The CDR3 length is 16 residues.

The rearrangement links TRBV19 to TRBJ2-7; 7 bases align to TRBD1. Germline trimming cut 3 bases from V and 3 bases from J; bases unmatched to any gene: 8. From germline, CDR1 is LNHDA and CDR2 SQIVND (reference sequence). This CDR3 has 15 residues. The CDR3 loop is CASSIATGTDYEQYF. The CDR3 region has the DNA TGTGCCAGTAGTATTGCGACCGGGACAGACTACGAGCAGTACTTC.

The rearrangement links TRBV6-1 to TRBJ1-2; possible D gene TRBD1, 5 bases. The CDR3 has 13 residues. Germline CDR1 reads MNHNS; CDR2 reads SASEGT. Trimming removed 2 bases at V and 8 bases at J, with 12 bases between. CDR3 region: CASSELREGGYTF. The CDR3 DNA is TGTGCCAGCAGTGAACTCAGGGAGGGCGGCTACACCTTC.

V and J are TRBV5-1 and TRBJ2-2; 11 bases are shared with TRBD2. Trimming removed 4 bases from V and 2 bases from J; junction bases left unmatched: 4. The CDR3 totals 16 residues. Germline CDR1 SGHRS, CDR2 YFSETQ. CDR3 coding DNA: TGCGCCAGCAGCGCCCGACTAGCGGGAAACACCGGGGAGCTGTTTTTT. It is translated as CASSARLAGNTGELFF.

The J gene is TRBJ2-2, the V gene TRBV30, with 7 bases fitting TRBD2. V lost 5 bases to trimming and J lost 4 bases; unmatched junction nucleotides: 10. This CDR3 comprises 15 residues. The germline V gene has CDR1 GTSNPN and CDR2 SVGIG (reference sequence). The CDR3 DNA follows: TGTGCCTGGGGTGGGACTACCTTCGGCACCGGGGAGCTGTTTTTT. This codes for CAWGGTTFGTGELFF.

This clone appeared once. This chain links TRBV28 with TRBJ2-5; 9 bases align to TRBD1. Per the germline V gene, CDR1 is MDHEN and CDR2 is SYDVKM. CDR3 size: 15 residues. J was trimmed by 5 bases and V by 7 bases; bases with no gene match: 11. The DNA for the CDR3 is TGTGCCAGCACCCCCCCCCGGGACAGGGCGGAGACCCAGTACTTC. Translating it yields CASTPPRDRAETQYF.

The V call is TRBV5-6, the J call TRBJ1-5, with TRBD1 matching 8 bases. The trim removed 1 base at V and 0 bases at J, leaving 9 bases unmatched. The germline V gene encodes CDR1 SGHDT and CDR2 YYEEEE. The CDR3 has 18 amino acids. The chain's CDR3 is CASSLWGQVIFSNQPQHF. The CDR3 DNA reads TGTGCCAGCAGCTTGTGGGGACAGGTGATTTTTAGCAATCAGCCCCAGCATTTT.

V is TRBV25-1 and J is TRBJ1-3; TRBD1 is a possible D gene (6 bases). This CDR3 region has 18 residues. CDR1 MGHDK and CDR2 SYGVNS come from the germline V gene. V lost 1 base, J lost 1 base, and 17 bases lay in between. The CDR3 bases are TGTGCCAGCAGTGAATTTACGTGGGGGCGCGGGTCTGGAAACACCATATATTTT. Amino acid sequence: CASSEFTWGRGSGNTIYF.

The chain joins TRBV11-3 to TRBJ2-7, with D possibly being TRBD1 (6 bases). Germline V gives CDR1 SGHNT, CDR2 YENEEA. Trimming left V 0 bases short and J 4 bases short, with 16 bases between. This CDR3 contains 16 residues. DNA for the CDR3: TGTGCCAGCAGCTTAGACTACAGGGAAGACGGGTACGAGCAGTACTTC. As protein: CASSLDYREDGYEQYF. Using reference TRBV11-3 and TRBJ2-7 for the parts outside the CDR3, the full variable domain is EAGVVQSPRYKIIEKKQPVAFWCNPISGHNTLYWYLQNLGQGPELLIRYENEEAVDDSQLPKDRFSAERLKGVDSTLKIQPAELGDSAVYLCASSLDYREDGYEQYFGPGTRLTVT.

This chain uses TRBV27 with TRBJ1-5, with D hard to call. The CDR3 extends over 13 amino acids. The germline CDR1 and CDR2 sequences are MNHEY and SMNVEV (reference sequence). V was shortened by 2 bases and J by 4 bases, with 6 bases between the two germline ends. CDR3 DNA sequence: TGTGCCAGCAGTTTAACGGGGAATCAGCCCCAGCATTTT. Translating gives CASSLTGNQPQHF.

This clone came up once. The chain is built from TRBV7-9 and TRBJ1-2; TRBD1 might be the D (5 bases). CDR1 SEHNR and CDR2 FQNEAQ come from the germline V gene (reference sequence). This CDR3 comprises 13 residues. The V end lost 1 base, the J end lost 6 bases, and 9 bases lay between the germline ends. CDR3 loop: CASSLERGHGYTF. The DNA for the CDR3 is TGTGCCAGCAGCTTAGAAAGGGGCCATGGCTACACCTTC.

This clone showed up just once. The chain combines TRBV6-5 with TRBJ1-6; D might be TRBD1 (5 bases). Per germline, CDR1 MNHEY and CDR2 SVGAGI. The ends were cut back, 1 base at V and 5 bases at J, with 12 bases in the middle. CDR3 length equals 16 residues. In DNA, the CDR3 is TGTGCCAGCAGTTACTTAGCAGGGATCCATAATTCACCCCTCCACTTT. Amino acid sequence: CASSYLAGIHNSPLHF.

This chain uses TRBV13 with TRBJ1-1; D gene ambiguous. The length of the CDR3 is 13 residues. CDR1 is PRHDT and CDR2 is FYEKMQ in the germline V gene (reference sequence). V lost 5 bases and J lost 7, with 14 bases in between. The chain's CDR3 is CASSKGGRNEAFF. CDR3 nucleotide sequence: TGTGCCAGCAGCAAAGGTGGGAGGAATGAAGCTTTCTTT.

CDR3 amino acids: CATDARGKSNTGELFF. In DNA, the CDR3 is TGTGCCACCGATGCTAGGGGTAAATCGAACACCGGGGAGCTGTTTTTT. The chain has TRBV7-9 and TRBJ2-2; weak D call: TRBD1 (5 bases). V shed 10 bases and J shed 0 bases, with 18 bases lying between them. Germline-derived CDR1 and CDR2 are SEHNR and FQNEAQ (reference sequence). The CDR3 has 16 residues.

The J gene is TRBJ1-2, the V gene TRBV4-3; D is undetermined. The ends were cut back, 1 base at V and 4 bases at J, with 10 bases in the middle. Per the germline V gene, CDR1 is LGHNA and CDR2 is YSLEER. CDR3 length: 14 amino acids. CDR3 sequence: CASSQGANLYGYTF. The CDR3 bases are TGCGCCAGCAGCCAAGGGGCCAACCTCTATGGCTACACCTTC.

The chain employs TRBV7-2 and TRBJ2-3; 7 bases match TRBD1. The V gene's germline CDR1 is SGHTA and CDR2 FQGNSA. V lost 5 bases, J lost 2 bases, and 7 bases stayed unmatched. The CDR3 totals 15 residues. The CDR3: CASSAHRGTTDTQYF. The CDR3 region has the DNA TGTGCCAGCAGCGCACACAGGGGAACCACAGATACGCAGTATTTT.

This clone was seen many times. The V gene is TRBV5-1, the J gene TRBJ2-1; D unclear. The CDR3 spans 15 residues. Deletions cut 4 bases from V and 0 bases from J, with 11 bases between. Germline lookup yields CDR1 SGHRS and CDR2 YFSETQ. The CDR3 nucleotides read TGCGCCAGCAGCCCGACTCCCAGCTCCTACAATGAGCAGTTCTTC. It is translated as CASSPTPSSYNEQFF.

CDR3 region: CASSVATLAGGQNEQFF. In nucleotides, the CDR3 is TGTGCCAGCAGCGTAGCCACTTTAGCGGGGGGGCAGAATGAGCAGTTCTTC. V and J are TRBV9 and TRBJ2-1, with 11 nucleotides matching TRBD2. The germline V gene encodes CDR1 SGDLS and CDR2 YYNGEE. This CDR3 contains 17 residues. The trim removed 0 bases at V and 7 bases at J, leaving 9 bases unmatched.

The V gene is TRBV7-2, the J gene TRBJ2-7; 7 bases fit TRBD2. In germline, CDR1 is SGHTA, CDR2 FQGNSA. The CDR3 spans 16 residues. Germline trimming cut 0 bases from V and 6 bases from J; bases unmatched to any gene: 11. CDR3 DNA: TGTGCCAGCAGCTTAGCGGGAGGGTCCCCCCCACTCGAGCAGTACTTC. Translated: CASSLAGGSPPLEQYF. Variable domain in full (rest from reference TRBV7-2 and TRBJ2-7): GAGVSQSPSNKVTEKGKDVELRCDPISGHTALYWYRQSLGQGLEFLIYFQGNSAPDKSGLPSDRFSAERTGGSVSTLTIQRTQQEDSAVYLCASSLAGGSPPLEQYFGPGTRLTVT.

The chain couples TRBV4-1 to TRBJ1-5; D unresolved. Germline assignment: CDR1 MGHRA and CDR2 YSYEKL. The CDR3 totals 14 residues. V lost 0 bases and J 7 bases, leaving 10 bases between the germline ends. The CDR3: CASSQEPAWQPQHF. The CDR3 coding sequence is TGCGCCAGCAGCCAAGAGCCCGCGTGGCAGCCCCAGCATTTT.

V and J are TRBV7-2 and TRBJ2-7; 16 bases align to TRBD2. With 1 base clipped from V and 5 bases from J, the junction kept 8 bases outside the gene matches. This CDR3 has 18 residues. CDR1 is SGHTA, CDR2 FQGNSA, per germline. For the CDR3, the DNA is TGTGCCAGCAGCTTAGGGGGACTAGCGGGAGGGCTACAGGACGAGCAGTACTTC. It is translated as CASSLGGLAGGLQDEQYF.

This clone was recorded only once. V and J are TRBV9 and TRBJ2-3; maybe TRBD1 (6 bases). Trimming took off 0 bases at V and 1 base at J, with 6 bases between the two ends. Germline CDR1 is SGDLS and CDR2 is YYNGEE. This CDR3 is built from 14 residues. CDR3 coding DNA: TGTGCCAGCAGCGTAGGGACAGGCACAGATACGCAGTATTTT. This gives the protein CASSVGTGTDTQYF.

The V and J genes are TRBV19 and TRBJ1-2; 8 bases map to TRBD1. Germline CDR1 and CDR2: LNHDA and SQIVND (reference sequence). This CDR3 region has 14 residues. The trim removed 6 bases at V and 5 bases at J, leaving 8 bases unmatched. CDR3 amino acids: CASRIRTGGYGYTF. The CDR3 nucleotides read TGTGCCAGTAGGATACGAACAGGGGGATATGGCTACACCTTC.